This paragraph covers one T cell receptor (beta chain) sequence. What it recognizes is unknown. CD4+ T cells specific for antigen were expanded with viral peptide pools by the ViraFEST assay before sequencing. The authors isolated CD4+ T cells after around 11 days of culture. No vaccinee had earlier SARS-CoV-2 infection, and nucleocapsid antibodies were negative. Cultivation was performed at about 1.8 million PBMC per well with approximately 10 IU/ml IL-2 and approximately 9.2 ug/ml peptides added. It was on days 3 and 7 that half the medium was replaced with IL-2 medium. These data come from a study of vaccination effects on CD4 cells after COVID-19. The V gene's germline CDR1 is SGHAT and CDR2 FQNNGV. V dropped 5 bases and J dropped 1 base, with 8 bases sitting between them. This CDR3 comprises 13 residues. The protocol was immunoSEQ multiplex PCR, while the TCRdb copy is restricted to in-frame clones and leaves out a portion. The sample holds tens of thousands of clones, approximately 70% seen once.

This TCR was sampled from a human donor who received a COVID-19 vaccine. The chain has TRBV11-2 and TRBJ1-2, with D uncertain. The input for sequencing was CD4+ T cells from PBMCs cultured with HCoV-OC43 spike peptides, taken before COVID-19 vaccination. Regarding subset: HCoV-OC43 spike overlapping peptide pool stimulation. The CDR3 bases are TGTGCCAGCAGCATTAGTAGTAACTATGGCTACACCTTC. It codes for CASSISSNYGYTF. The complete variable domain, with remaining parts taken from reference TRBV11-2 and TRBJ1-2, reads EAGVAQSPRYKIIEKRQSVAFWCNPISGHATLYWYQQILGQGPKLLIQFQNNGVVDDSQLPKDRFSAERLKGVDSTLKIQPAKLEDSAVYLCASSISSNYGYTFGSGTRLTVV.